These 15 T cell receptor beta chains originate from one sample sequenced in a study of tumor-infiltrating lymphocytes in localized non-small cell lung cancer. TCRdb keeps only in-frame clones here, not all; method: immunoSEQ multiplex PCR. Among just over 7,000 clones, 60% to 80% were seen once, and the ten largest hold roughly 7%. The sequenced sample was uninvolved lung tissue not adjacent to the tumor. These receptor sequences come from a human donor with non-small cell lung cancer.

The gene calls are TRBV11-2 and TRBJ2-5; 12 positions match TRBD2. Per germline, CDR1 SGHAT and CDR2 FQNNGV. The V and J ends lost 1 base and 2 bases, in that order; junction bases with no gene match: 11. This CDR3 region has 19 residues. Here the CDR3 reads CASSLVRLAGASLQETQYF. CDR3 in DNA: TGTGCCAGCAGCTTAGTGCGACTAGCGGGGGCCTCACTTCAAGAGACCCAGTACTTC.

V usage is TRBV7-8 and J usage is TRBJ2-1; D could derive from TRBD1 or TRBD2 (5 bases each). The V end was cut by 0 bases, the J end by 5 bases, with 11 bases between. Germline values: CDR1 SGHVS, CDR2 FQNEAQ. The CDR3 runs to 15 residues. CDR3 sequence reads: CASSLAQAGDNEQFF. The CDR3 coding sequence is TGTGCCAGCAGCTTAGCACAGGCGGGTGACAATGAGCAGTTCTTC.

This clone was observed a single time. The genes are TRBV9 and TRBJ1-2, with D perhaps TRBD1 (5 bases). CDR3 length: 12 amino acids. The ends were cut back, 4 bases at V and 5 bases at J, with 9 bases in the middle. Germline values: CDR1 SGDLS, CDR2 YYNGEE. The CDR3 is CASSQQGYGYTF. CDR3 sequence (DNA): TGTGCCAGCAGCCAGCAGGGATATGGCTACACCTTC.

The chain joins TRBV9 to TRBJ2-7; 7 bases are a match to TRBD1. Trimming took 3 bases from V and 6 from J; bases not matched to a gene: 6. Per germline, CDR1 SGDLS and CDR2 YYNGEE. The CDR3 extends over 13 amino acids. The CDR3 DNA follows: TGTGCCAGCAGCGGGAGGACAGGCACCGAGCAGTACTTC. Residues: CASSGRTGTEQYF.

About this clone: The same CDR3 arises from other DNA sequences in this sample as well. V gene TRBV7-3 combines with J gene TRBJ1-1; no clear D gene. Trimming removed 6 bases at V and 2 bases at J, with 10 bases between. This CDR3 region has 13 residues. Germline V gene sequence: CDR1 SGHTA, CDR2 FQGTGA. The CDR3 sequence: CASREGTNTEAFF. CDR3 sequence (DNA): TGTGCCAGCAGGGAGGGAACTAACACTGAAGCTTTCTTT.

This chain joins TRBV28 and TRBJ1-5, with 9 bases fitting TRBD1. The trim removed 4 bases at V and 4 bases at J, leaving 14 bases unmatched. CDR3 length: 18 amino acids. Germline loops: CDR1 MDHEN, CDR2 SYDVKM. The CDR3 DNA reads TGTGCCAGCAGTTCCCACAAACGGACAGGGGAGGGTAATCAGCCCCAGCATTTT. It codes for CASSSHKRTGEGNQPQHF.

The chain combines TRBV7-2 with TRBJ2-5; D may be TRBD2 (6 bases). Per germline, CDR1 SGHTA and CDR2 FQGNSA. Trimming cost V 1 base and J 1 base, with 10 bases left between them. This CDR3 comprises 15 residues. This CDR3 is CASSLGWGGQETQYF. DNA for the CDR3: TGTGCCAGCAGCTTAGGATGGGGAGGCCAAGAGACCCAGTACTTC.

CDR3 amino acids: CATSKGQTDTQYF. DNA for the CDR3: TGTGCCACCAGCAAGGGACAGACAGATACGCAGTATTTT. The chain is built from TRBV15 and TRBJ2-3; 7 bases are shared with TRBD1. The CDR3 is made up of 13 amino acids. From germline, CDR1 is LNHNV and CDR2 YYDKDF (reference sequence). The V gene end was trimmed by 4 bases and the J gene end by 3 bases; junction bases not matched to a gene: 1.

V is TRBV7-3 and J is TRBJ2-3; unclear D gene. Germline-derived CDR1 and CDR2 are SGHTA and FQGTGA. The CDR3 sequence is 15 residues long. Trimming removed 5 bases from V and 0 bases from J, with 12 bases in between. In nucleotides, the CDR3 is TGTGCCAGCAGCGCTTCAAGTGTGAGCACAGATACGCAGTATTTT. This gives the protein CASSASSVSTDTQYF.

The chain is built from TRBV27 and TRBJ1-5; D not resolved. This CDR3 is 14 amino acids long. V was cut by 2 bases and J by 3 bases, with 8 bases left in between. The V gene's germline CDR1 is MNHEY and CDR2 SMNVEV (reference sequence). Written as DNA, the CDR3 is TGTGCCAGCAGTTTAGCGATTGACAATCAGCCCCAGCATTTT. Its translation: CASSLAIDNQPQHF.

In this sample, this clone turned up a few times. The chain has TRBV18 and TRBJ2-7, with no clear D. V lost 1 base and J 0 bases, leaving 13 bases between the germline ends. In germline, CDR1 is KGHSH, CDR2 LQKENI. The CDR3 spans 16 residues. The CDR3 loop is CASSPQVAVSSYEQYF. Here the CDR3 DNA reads TGTGCCAGCTCACCACAGGTGGCCGTAAGCTCCTACGAGCAGTACTTC.

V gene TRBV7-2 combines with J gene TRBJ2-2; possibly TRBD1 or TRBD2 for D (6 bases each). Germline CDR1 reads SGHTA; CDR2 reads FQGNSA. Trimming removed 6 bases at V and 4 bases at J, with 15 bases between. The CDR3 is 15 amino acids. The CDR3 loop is CASRVGGRTTGELFF. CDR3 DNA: TGTGCCAGCAGGGTAGGGGGGAGGACCACCGGGGAGCTGTTTTTT.

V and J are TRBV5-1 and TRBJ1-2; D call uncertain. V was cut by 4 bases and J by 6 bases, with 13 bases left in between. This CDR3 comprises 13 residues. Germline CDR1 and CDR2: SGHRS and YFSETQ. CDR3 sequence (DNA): TGCGCCAGCAGCCCTGATACCCTAAATGGCTACACCTTC. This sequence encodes CASSPDTLNGYTF.

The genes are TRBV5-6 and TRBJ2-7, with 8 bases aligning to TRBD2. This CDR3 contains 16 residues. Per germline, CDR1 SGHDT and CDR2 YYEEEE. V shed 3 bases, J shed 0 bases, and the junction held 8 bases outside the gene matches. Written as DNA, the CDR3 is TGTGCCAGCAGCTCCTTAGCGGGGATCCTCTCCTACGAGCAGTACTTC. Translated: CASSSLAGILSYEQYF.

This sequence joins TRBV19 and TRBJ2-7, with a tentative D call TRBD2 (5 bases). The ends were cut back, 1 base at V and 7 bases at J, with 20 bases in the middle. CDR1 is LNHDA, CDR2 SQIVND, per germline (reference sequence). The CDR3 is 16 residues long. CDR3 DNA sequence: TGTGCCAGTAGTATAGTGAGGGTCCCACTTGGGGAGGAGCAGTACTTC. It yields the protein CASSIVRVPLGEEQYF.